The 30 T cell receptor beta chains presented below share a single source sample, sequenced in a study of cytomegalovirus exposure and HLA in healthy donors (dated by TCRdb to about 2017). Library creation used the immunoSEQ multiplex PCR assay. TCRdb limited this immuneACCESS table to in-frame rearrangements with V and J called. A share of clones is missing; checked studies link under half to unresolved V genes, and the rest is unexplained. Here the sample has roughly 150,000 clones; roughly nine tenths occur a single time. Of the sample, 5% to 7% is held by the ten largest clones. Material for sequencing was PBMCs. The receptors here all came from a woman aged 25 to 45 in good health and CMV-seronegative.

V usage is TRBV7-2 and J usage is TRBJ2-5; tentative D call: TRBD2 (6 bases). The V gene's germline CDR1 is SGHTA and CDR2 FQGNSA. The V end was cut by 4 bases, the J end by 0 bases, with 12 bases between. This CDR3 is 15 amino acids long. The CDR3: CASSSARGYQETQYF. The DNA for the CDR3 is TGTGCCAGCAGCTCAGCCCGGGGGTACCAAGAGACCCAGTACTTC.

The rearrangement uses TRBV19 and TRBJ2-7; D possibly corresponds to TRBD1 (6 bases). This CDR3 is built from 13 residues. The V end was cut by 4 bases, the J end by 3 bases, with 10 bases between. The germline CDR1 and CDR2 sequences are LNHDA and SQIVND (reference sequence). CDR3 nucleotide sequence: TGTGCCAGTAGTAGACAGGAGAACTACGAGCAGTACTTC. Amino acid sequence: CASSRQENYEQYF.

This chain uses TRBV4-3 with TRBJ2-2; 7 bases match TRBD1. The CDR3 has 15 amino acids. Germline V gene sequence: CDR1 LGHNA, CDR2 YSLEER. V dropped 0 bases and J dropped 5; count of bases not matched to a gene: 3. CDR3 sequence (DNA): TGCGCCAGCAGCCAAGATAGGGGGCGGACCGGGGAGCTGTTTTTT. Its translation: CASSQDRGRTGELFF.

The chain recombines TRBV7-6 with TRBJ2-7; D may correspond to TRBD1 or TRBD2 (5 bases each). This CDR3 region has 14 residues. The V gene lost 1 base and the J gene lost 5 bases, with 12 bases spanning the gap. Per germline, CDR1 SGHVS and CDR2 FNYEAQ. The CDR3, as DNA: TGTGCCAGCAGCTTAGTTGGGACGGACAACGAGCAGTACTTC. Translated: CASSLVGTDNEQYF.

This clone qualifies as medium-sized. The rearrangement joins TRBV4-2 to TRBJ2-3, with 10 bases lining up with TRBD2. Trimming at V came to 4 bases and at J to 2 bases, leaving 3 bases not matched to a gene. The CDR3 contains 15 residues. CDR1 LGHNA and CDR2 YNFKEQ come from the germline V gene. The CDR3 loop reads CASSPAGGHTDTQYF. CDR3 DNA sequence: TGTGCCAGCAGCCCAGCGGGGGGGCACACAGATACGCAGTATTTT.

The gene calls are TRBV15 and TRBJ2-4; a possible D gene is TRBD2 (5 bases). This CDR3 spans 16 amino acids. V shed 1 base and J shed 0 bases, with 10 bases lying between them. Germline V gene lookup returns CDR1 LNHNV and CDR2 YYDKDF (reference sequence). The CDR3 bases are TGTGCCACCAGCAGAGGGACCGGACTAGCCAAAAACATTCAGTACTTC. Protein: CATSRGTGLAKNIQYF.

The chain joins TRBV9 to TRBJ2-2; TRBD2 agrees at 8 bases. This CDR3 is built from 17 residues. Germline V gene lookup returns CDR1 SGDLS and CDR2 YYNGEE. The V segment lost 0 bases and the J segment 7 bases; nucleotides outside the gene matches: 11. The CDR3 reads CASSVGSGTRSVGELFF. CDR3 DNA: TGTGCCAGCAGCGTAGGTTCGGGGACTAGGTCCGTCGGGGAGCTGTTTTTT.

This clone was counted between two and nine times. The V gene is TRBV7-6, the J gene TRBJ1-5; D is undetermined. The length of the CDR3 is 14 residues. The V gene lost 1 base and the J gene lost 4 bases, with 8 bases spanning the gap. Germline V gene data show CDR1 as SGHVS and CDR2 as FNYEAQ. The chain's CDR3 is CASSLGGPNQPQHF. CDR3 DNA sequence: TGTGCCAGCAGCTTAGGGGGTCCGAATCAGCCCCAGCATTTT.

This clone was seen a handful of times. The chain is built from TRBV5-6 and TRBJ2-2; the D is unclear. The CDR3 contains 14 residues. V was trimmed by 5 bases and J by 1 base, leaving 9 bases between them. Germline V lookup: CDR1 SGHDT, CDR2 YYEEEE. The CDR3: CASSRRVNTGELFF. The CDR3, as DNA: TGTGCCAGCAGTCGCCGGGTGAACACCGGGGAGCTGTTTTTT.

The V call is TRBV27, the J call TRBJ1-5; no reliable D call. The V end lost 6 bases, the J end lost 2 bases, and 17 bases lay between the germline ends. In germline, CDR1 is MNHEY, CDR2 SMNVEV (reference sequence). The CDR3 runs to 16 residues. The CDR3 DNA reads as TGTGCCAGCAGGGCGGGGATTCGCGATGGCAATCAGCCCCAGCATTTT. Translated: CASRAGIRDGNQPQHF.

Only one count was recorded for this clone. The chain carries TRBV10-3 and TRBJ2-3, with D perhaps matching TRBD2 (6 bases). The V end was cut by 0 bases, the J end by 8 bases, with 18 bases between. The CDR3 has 16 residues. Germline-derived CDR1 and CDR2 are ENHRY and SYGVKD. CDR3 coding DNA: TGTGCCATCAGTGAGTCACGGGGAGCGGGCAGAAGTACGCAGTATTTT. This sequence encodes CAISESRGAGRSTQYF.

This clone was counted a single time. This chain connects TRBV7-2 to TRBJ1-2, with D possibly being TRBD1 (5 bases). The CDR3 has 16 amino acids. The V and J ends lost 0 bases and 2 bases respectively, with 13 bases between them. Germline V CDR1 and CDR2: SGHTA, FQGNSA. CDR3 loop: CASSLAPGMVNYGYTF. The CDR3 DNA is TGTGCCAGCAGCTTAGCCCCAGGGATGGTAAACTATGGCTACACCTTC.

This clone was recorded a few times. The V call is TRBV7-2, the J call TRBJ2-7, with 8 bases identical to TRBD2. The CDR3 extends over 16 amino acids. V dropped 1 base and J dropped 0; count of bases not matched to a gene: 5. CDR1 and CDR2 from the germline V gene are SGHTA and FQGNSA. For the CDR3, the DNA is TGTGCCAGCAGCTTAGACGCAGCGGGAGTCTCCTACGAGCAGTACTTC. Translating gives CASSLDAAGVSYEQYF.

With respect to this clone: One end of the junction fails to match germline, which may point to a read error. The genes are TRBV7-9 and TRBJ1-1; D gene ambiguous. This CDR3 has 12 residues. The germline V gene has CDR1 SEHNR and CDR2 FQNEAQ (reference sequence). The CDR3 sequence is CASRPDGSEAFF. The CDR3 DNA follows: TGTGCCAGCAGACCCGACGGATCTGAGGCTTTCTTT.

The gene calls are TRBV7-9 and TRBJ2-2; TRBD2 agrees at 11 bases. The junction had 4 bases not matched to a gene; V was cut back by 4 bases and J by 6 bases. Germline-derived CDR1 and CDR2 are SEHNR and FQNEAQ (reference sequence). The CDR3 is 15 residues long. CDR3 residues: CASSWLAGGSGELFF. In nucleotides, the CDR3 is TGTGCCAGCAGCTGGCTAGCGGGGGGTTCCGGGGAGCTGTTTTTT.

The count of this clone is one. This chain joins TRBV4-1 and TRBJ2-3; D unresolved. Germline V CDR1 and CDR2: MGHRA, YSYEKL. Trimming removed 2 bases at V and 4 bases at J, with 1 base between. The CDR3 is 11 amino acids. The CDR3 DNA is TGCGCCAGCAGCCAACCAGATACGCAGTATTTT. Protein product: CASSQPDTQYF.

The table lists this clone with a few counts. The CDR3 reads CASSGGASTDTQYF. The CDR3 nucleotides read TGTGCCAGCAGCGGGGGGGCTAGCACAGATACGCAGTATTTT. The V and J genes are TRBV6-1 and TRBJ2-3; 8 bases agree with TRBD2. CDR1 is MNHNS, CDR2 SASEGT, per germline. This CDR3 has 14 residues. Germline trimming cut 6 bases from V and 0 bases from J; bases unmatched to any gene: 2.

V usage is TRBV4-2 and J usage is TRBJ2-2; TRBD2 aligns across 11 bases. The V segment lost 3 bases and the J segment 5 bases; nucleotides outside the gene matches: 14. Germline CDR1 is LGHNA and CDR2 is YNFKEQ. The CDR3 runs 19 residues. The CDR3 sequence is CASSQLQGLAGGRTGELFF. As DNA, the CDR3 is TGTGCCAGCAGCCAGCTGCAAGGGCTAGCGGGAGGAAGGACCGGGGAGCTGTTTTTT.

The V gene is TRBV2, the J gene TRBJ1-4; the match to TRBD1 covers 7 bases. V trimming: 7 bases; J trimming: 8 bases; junction bases outside the gene matches: 7. This CDR3 comprises 13 residues. Germline CDR1 and CDR2: SNHLY and FYNNEI. DNA of the CDR3: TGTGCCAGCACCGGGACAGAGGGAGAAAAACTGTTTTTT. It is translated as CASTGTEGEKLFF. The whole variable domain, remainder taken from reference TRBV2 and TRBJ1-4, is EPEVTQTPSHQVTQMGQEVILRCVPISNHLYFYWYRQILGQKVEFLVSFYNNEISEKSEIFDDQFSVERPDGSNFTLKIRSTKLEDSAMYFCASTGTEGEKLFFGSGTQLSVL.

The chain joins TRBV5-1 to TRBJ2-7; TRBD2 matches 12 bases. Looked up from germline, CDR1 is SGHRS and CDR2 is YFSETQ. The CDR3 covers 14 residues. V was clipped by 3 bases and J by 4 bases; unmatched bases: 2. This chain's CDR3 is CASSSTSGSYEQYF. CDR3 coding DNA: TGCGCCAGCAGCTCGACTAGCGGGAGTTACGAGCAGTACTTC.

V gene TRBV30 combines with J gene TRBJ2-3, with TRBD2 matching 10 bases. Germline V CDR1 and CDR2: GTSNPN, SVGIG (reference sequence). The CDR3 length is 15 residues. Trimming cost V 0 bases and J 2 bases; bases outside gene matches: 2. The chain's CDR3 is CAWSVTSGITDTQYF. The CDR3 DNA is TGTGCCTGGAGTGTAACTAGCGGGATCACAGATACGCAGTATTTT.

The J gene is TRBJ2-7, the V gene TRBV11-2; D remains unclear. V was clipped by 6 bases and J by 6 bases, with 9 bases between them. The CDR3 consists of 11 residues. CDR1 SGHAT and CDR2 FQNNGV come from the germline V gene. The CDR3 bases are TGTGCCAGCAGTTCCCGAGTCGAGCAGTACTTC. Translated, it gives CASSSRVEQYF.

V usage is TRBV28 and J usage is TRBJ1-1, with 7 bases that match TRBD1. The CDR3 contains 15 residues. Germline CDR1 is MDHEN and CDR2 is SYDVKM. V dropped 2 bases and J dropped 7; count of bases not matched to a gene: 10. CDR3 sequence reads: CASSLPGGTVNEAFF. As DNA, the CDR3 is TGTGCCAGCAGTTTACCAGGGGGAACAGTTAATGAAGCTTTCTTT.

V is TRBV4-3 and J is TRBJ1-1; D is uncertain. CDR1 LGHNA and CDR2 YSLEER come from the germline V gene. V dropped 1 base and J dropped 1 base, with 7 bases sitting between them. CDR3 length: 14 residues. Here the CDR3 reads CASSQARANTEAFF. As DNA, the CDR3 is TGCGCCAGCAGCCAAGCAAGGGCGAACACTGAAGCTTTCTTT.

A word on this clone: At one end, the junction sequence differs from germline, possibly due to a read error. The rearrangement joins TRBV6-1 to TRBJ1-1, with D possibly matching TRBD1 (5 bases). Germline lookup yields CDR1 MNHNS and CDR2 SASEGT. The CDR3 covers 11 residues. The DNA of the CDR3 is TGTGCCACCTCAGTTTCCCAGGGACGAGTCTTT. Translation: CATSVSQGRVF.

This clone was seen only once. This chain links TRBV5-1 with TRBJ1-5; D might be TRBD1 (6 bases). The CDR3 has 14 residues. V was cut by 7 bases and J by 7 bases, with 18 bases left in between. CDR1 and CDR2 (germline): SGHRS, YFSETQ. CDR3 residues: CASSLGGQGQPQHF. The CDR3 DNA is TGCGCCAGCTCTCTGGGGGGGCAGGGCCAGCCCCAGCATTTT.

The chain carries TRBV4-3 and TRBJ1-2; D ambiguous. Germline CDR1 is LGHNA and CDR2 is YSLEER. This CDR3 has 13 amino acids. V lost 1 base and J 8 bases, leaving 11 bases between the germline ends. CDR3 residues: CASSQGVGNGYTF. CDR3 nucleotide sequence: TGCGCCAGCAGCCAAGGAGTAGGGAACGGCTACACCTTC.

Only a few counts were recorded for this clone. Other DNA sequences in this specimen translate into the identical CDR3. The rearrangement links TRBV6-5 to TRBJ2-5, with TRBD1 identical over 7 bases. The V and J ends lost 2 bases and 3 bases, in that order; junction bases with no gene match: 3. CDR1 MNHEY and CDR2 SVGAGI come from the germline V gene. The CDR3 contains 14 residues. This CDR3 reads CASSYATGEETQYF. The CDR3 DNA reads TGTGCCAGCAGTTACGCCACAGGGGAAGAGACCCAGTACTTC.

CDR3 amino acids: CASSLLTDSYEQYF. CDR3 bases: TGTGCCAGCAGTCTTCTTACCGACAGTTACGAGCAGTACTTC. The genes are TRBV2 and TRBJ2-7, with a weak D call TRBD1 (5 bases). Per the germline V gene, CDR1 is SNHLY and CDR2 is FYNNEI. Trimming stripped 5 bases from V and 4 bases from J, with 15 bases between. This CDR3 has 14 amino acids.

The rearrangement links TRBV19 to TRBJ1-5; D perhaps matches TRBD1 (6 bases). Germline lookup yields CDR1 LNHDA and CDR2 SQIVND (reference sequence). The V end lost 3 bases, the J end lost 2 bases, and 8 bases lay between the germline ends. The CDR3 consists of 14 residues. CDR3 sequence: CASSIRGGNQPQHF. CDR3 nucleotide sequence: TGTGCCAGTAGTATCAGGGGTGGCAATCAGCCCCAGCATTTT.